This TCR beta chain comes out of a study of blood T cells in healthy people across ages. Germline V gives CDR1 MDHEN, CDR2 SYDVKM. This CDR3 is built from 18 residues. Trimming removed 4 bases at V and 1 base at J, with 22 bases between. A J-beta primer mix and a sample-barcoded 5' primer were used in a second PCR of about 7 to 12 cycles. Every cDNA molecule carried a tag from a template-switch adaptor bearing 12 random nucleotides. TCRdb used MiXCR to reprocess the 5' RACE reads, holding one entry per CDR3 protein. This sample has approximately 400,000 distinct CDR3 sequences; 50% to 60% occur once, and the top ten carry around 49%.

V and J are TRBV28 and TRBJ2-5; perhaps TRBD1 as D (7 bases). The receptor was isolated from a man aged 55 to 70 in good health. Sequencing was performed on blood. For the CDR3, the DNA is TGTGCCAGCAGTTGGGGGACTGCAAGAGGGGGCTCCCAAGAGACCCAGTACTTC. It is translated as CASSWGTARGGSQETQYF.